A selection of T cell receptor beta chains follows, all from one sample in a study of shared clonotypes between healthy human individuals. Clones were sequenced by immunoSEQ multiplex PCR, and TCRdb holds only the in-frame ones, with some missing. Altogether around 1 million clones are present, 76% being singletons, with the ten largest covering nearly 1.5%. Specimen: memory CD4+ T cells sorted from blood. The receptor source for this set is a man aged 18 to 29 in good health. CDR3s include the opening cysteine and the closing phenylalanine or tryptophan. D genes are given only for firm matches. Some rows mark clone size as missing; the rest say once, few, many or name a class of expanded clone.

TRBD1	TRBV2	TRBJ1-6	.	TGTGCCAGCAGTAACGACAGGGGGCTGGACTCACCCCTCCACTTT	CASSNDRGLDSPLHF
TRBD1	TRBV11-3	TRBJ2-2	.	TGTGCCAGCAGCTTAGGGACAGGGGACACCGGGGAGCTGTTTTTT	CASSLGTGDTGELFF
TRBD2	TRBV27	TRBJ2-5	.	TGTGCCAGCAGTTCAAGCGGGGGGCGTGAGACCCAGTACTTC	CASSSSGGRETQYF
.	TRBV30	TRBJ1-1	few	TGTGCCTGGAGTCAGGACAGCTACACTGAAGCTTTCTTT	CAWSQDSYTEAFF
.	TRBV30	TRBJ2-5	.	TGTGCCTGGAGTAACAACAGGGGGGGGCAAGAGACCCAGTACTTC	CAWSNNRGGQETQYF
TRBD2	TRBV5-4	TRBJ2-2	.	TGTGCCAGTTTAGCGGGAGGGGCCGGGGAGCTGTTTTTT	CASLAGGAGELFF
TRBD2	TRBV6-5	TRBJ2-2	.	TGTGCCAGCAGTCCCCTAGCGGGAGATACCGGGGAGCTGTTTTTT	CASSPLAGDTGELFF
TRBD2	TRBV19	TRBJ2-2	few	TGTGCCAGTATCACCGGCGGGGGGAACACCGGGGAGCTGTTTTTT	CASITGGGNTGELFF
TRBD1	TRBV7-6	TRBJ2-7	.	TGTGCCAGCAGCTTAGGGAGACAGGGCTCCTCCTACGAGCAGTACTTC	CASSLGRQGSSYEQYF
.	TRBV2	TRBJ2-5	.	TGTGCCAGCGGTTCCGGGACTCGCCAAGAGACCCAGTACTTC	CASGSGTRQETQYF
.	TRBV5-6	TRBJ1-3	.	TGTGCCAGCAGCTTTGGGGACAAGGGAAACACCATATATTTT	CASSFGDKGNTIYF
.	TRBV6-5	TRBJ2-5	.	TGTGCCAGCAGGAGACGGATGGGGACCCAGTACTTC	CASRRRMGTQYF
.	TRBV18	TRBJ1-3	.	TGTGCCAGCTCACCAAGCGGCGCGGAGGGAAACACCATATATTTT	CASSPSGAEGNTIYF
.	TRBV12-5	TRBJ1-1	few	TGTGCTAGTGGTTTGGCCAGGGACGTTCGGGCCACTGAAGCTTTCTTT	CASGLARDVRATEAFF
.	TRBV5-1	TRBJ2-7	few	TGCGCCAGCAGCTTGGGTGGGCGCGAGCAGTACTTC	CASSLGGREQYF
.	TRBV2	TRBJ2-5	.	TGTGCCAGCAGTGGGAGACAGACCCAAGAGACCCAGTACTTC	CASSGRQTQETQYF
.	TRBV28	TRBJ1-5	.	TGTGCCAGCAGAGGGGACGGGAGTACTCAGCCCCAGCATTTT	CASRGDGSTQPQHF
TRBD1	TRBV10-3	TRBJ1-2	.	TGTGCCATTTACCGGGACAGGGTATATGGCTACACCTTC	CAIYRDRVYGYTF
TRBD2	TRBV4-3	TRBJ2-7	many	TGCGCCAGCAGCCAAAGGGATGAGGCTAGCGGATACGAGCAGTACTTC	CASSQRDEASGYEQYF
TRBD1	TRBV4-1	TRBJ2-2	.	TGCGCCAGCAGCCAAGGGGACAGGGTGTCCGGGGAGCTGTTTTTT	CASSQGDRVSGELFF
.	TRBV29-1	TRBJ2-5	few	TGCAGCGGTACAGAGGAGACCCAGTACTTC	CSGTEETQYF
TRBD1	TRBV5-1	TRBJ1-2	.	TGCGCCAGCAGCCCGGTGGGGACAGACCCTAACTATGGCTACACCTTC	CASSPVGTDPNYGYTF